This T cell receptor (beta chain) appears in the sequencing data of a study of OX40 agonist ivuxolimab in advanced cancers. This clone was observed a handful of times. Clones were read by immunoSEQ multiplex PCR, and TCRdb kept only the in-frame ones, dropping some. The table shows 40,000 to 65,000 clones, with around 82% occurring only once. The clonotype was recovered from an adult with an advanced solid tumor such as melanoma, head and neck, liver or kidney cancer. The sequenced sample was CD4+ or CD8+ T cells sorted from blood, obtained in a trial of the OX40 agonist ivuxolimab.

The CDR3 DNA is TGTGCCAGCAGACCCAGGGGCAATCAGCCCCAGCATTTT. It codes for CASRPRGNQPQHF. The chain has TRBV6-4 and TRBJ1-5, with TRBD1 as a possible D gene (5 bases). This CDR3 comprises 13 residues. Germline CDR1 MRHNA, CDR2 SNTAGT. Trimming removed 6 bases at V and 2 bases at J, with 8 bases between.